Below are 20 T cell receptor beta chains sequenced from a single sample in a study of blood T cell repertoires in COVID-19. The repertoire was sequenced with immunoSEQ multiplex PCR; TCRdb's copy has only in-frame clones and lacks some. The sample has 200,000 to 250,000 clones; roughly four fifths are singletons. Sequencing was done on a sample of PBMCs or T cells enriched from blood (not recorded which). The receptors stem from a man between 60 and 70 years old who had recovered from COVID-19.

As DNA, the CDR3 is TGTGCCAGCAGATCCGGGACACCGAACACTGAAGCTTTCTTT. The encoded protein is CASRSGTPNTEAFF. J is TRBJ1-1 and V is TRBV6-5; D might be TRBD1 (6 bases). Germline CDR1 reads MNHEY; CDR2 reads SVGAGI. This CDR3 is 14 amino acids long. Deletions cut 6 bases from V and 1 base from J, with 12 bases between.

The chain couples TRBV24-1 to TRBJ1-1; D is perhaps TRBD1 (6 bases). V gave up 11 bases and J gave up 5 bases, with 20 bases separating them. The CDR3 sequence is 14 residues long. Looked up from germline, CDR1 is KGHDR and CDR2 is SFDVKD. DNA of the CDR3: TGTGCCATACGGGTCGGGGGGCGCAGGACTGAAGCTTTCTTT. This gives the protein CAIRVGGRRTEAFF.

The chain is built from TRBV19 and TRBJ2-1; D possibly corresponds to TRBD2 (5 bases). Germline loops: CDR1 LNHDA, CDR2 SQIVND (reference sequence). The CDR3 is 15 amino acids. Deletions cut 10 bases from V and 4 bases from J, with 20 bases between. The CDR3 protein is CATAGHNGPYNEQFF. The CDR3 bases are TGTGCCACCGCGGGCCACAACGGACCTTACAATGAGCAGTTCTTC.

The V and J genes are TRBV7-2 and TRBJ2-5, with D tentatively TRBD2 (7 bases). Germline CDR1 reads SGHTA; CDR2 reads FQGNSA. V lost 8 bases and J 5 bases, leaving 15 bases between the germline ends. CDR3 size: 13 residues. The CDR3: CASGGAREETQYF. The CDR3 DNA reads as TGTGCCAGCGGGGGGGCCCGGGAGGAGACCCAGTACTTC. Looking up the rest from reference TRBV7-2 and TRBJ2-5 gives the full variable domain: GAGVSQSPSNKVTEKGKDVELRCDPISGHTALYWYRQSLGQGLEFLIYFQGNSAPDKSGLPSDRFSAERTGGSVSTLTIQRTQQEDSAVYLCASGGAREETQYFGPGTRLLVL.

The CDR3 sequence: CASSFFRDKSNEQFF. CDR3 in DNA: TGTGCCAGCAGCTTCTTCCGGGACAAGTCCAATGAGCAGTTCTTC. The chain uses TRBV7-6 and TRBJ2-1, with TRBD1 as a possible D gene (6 bases). The CDR3 covers 15 residues. V was clipped by 3 bases and J by 6 bases, with 15 bases between them. CDR1 and CDR2 from the germline V gene are SGHVS and FNYEAQ.

This sequence joins TRBV19 and TRBJ2-7; TRBD1 matches 7 bases. V dropped 5 bases and J dropped 2; count of bases not matched to a gene: 6. The CDR3 length is 14 residues. Germline V lookup: CDR1 LNHDA, CDR2 SQIVND (reference sequence). The CDR3 DNA sequence: TGTGCCAGTAGTTCACGACAGGGCCCCTACGAGCAGTACTTC. Amino acids: CASSSRQGPYEQYF.

This clone showed up just a few times. The chain uses TRBV2 and TRBJ2-1; 7 bases map to TRBD2. The CDR3 sequence is 15 residues long. J was trimmed by 4 bases and V by 4 bases; bases with no gene match: 7. Looked up from germline, CDR1 is SNHLY and CDR2 is FYNNEI. CDR3 loop: CASSVGGLEYNEQFF. CDR3 DNA sequence: TGTGCCAGCAGTGTCGGGGGGTTGGAATACAATGAGCAGTTCTTC. Filled out from reference TRBV2 and TRBJ2-1, the complete variable domain reads EPEVTQTPSHQVTQMGQEVILRCVPISNHLYFYWYRQILGQKVEFLVSFYNNEISEKSEIFDDQFSVERPDGSNFTLKIRSTKLEDSAMYFCASSVGGLEYNEQFFGPGTRLTVL.

The chain has TRBV2 and TRBJ1-6, with a tentative D call TRBD1 (6 bases). Germline lookup yields CDR1 SNHLY and CDR2 FYNNEI. V was shortened by 2 bases and J by 7 bases, with 12 bases between the two germline ends. This CDR3 comprises 15 residues. CDR3 amino acids: CASSEFWTANSPLHF. The CDR3 region has the DNA TGTGCCAGCAGTGAATTTTGGACAGCAAATTCACCCCTCCACTTT.

The CDR3 bases are TGTGCCAGCAGCCAAGACCCCCTTGGGCTCTTCTACAATGAGCAGTTCTTC. Residues: CASSQDPLGLFYNEQFF. V and J are TRBV3-1 (or the pseudogene TRBV3-2) and TRBJ2-1, with D uncertain. Trimming shortened V by 0 bases and J by 3 bases, and 15 bases separated the two germline ends. Germline CDR1 LGHDT, CDR2 YNNKEL (reference sequence). The CDR3 totals 17 residues.

DNA of the CDR3: TGTGCCAGCAGCTTAGACATTTACGGAAACACCATATATTTT. It codes for CASSLDIYGNTIYF. The V call is TRBV7-2, the J call TRBJ1-3; D gene ambiguous. V was clipped by 1 base and J by 4 bases, with 8 bases between them. This CDR3 has 14 amino acids. In germline, CDR1 is SGHTA, CDR2 FQGNSA.

This chain links TRBV19 with TRBJ2-7, with 10 bases identical to TRBD1. Germline-derived CDR1 and CDR2 are LNHDA and SQIVND (reference sequence). This CDR3 contains 15 residues. J was trimmed by 1 base and V by 5 bases; bases with no gene match: 5. This CDR3 reads CASSSGQGGSYEQYF. CDR3 DNA sequence: TGTGCCAGTAGTTCCGGACAGGGGGGTTCCTACGAGCAGTACTTC.

The chain combines TRBV18 with TRBJ1-2, with D perhaps matching TRBD1 (6 bases). The CDR3 consists of 16 residues. V was shortened by 4 bases and J by 0 bases, with 15 bases between the two germline ends. Germline V gene sequence: CDR1 KGHSH, CDR2 LQKENI. The chain's CDR3 is CASSHAGQGSNYGYTF. The CDR3 region has the DNA TGTGCCAGCTCACACGCCGGGCAGGGGTCTAACTATGGCTACACCTTC.

This chain links TRBV7-8 with TRBJ1-5; D gene ambiguous. Germline CDR1 is SGHVS and CDR2 is FQNEAQ. The CDR3 runs 13 residues. V was cut by 2 bases and J by 5 bases, with 7 bases left in between. The CDR3 sequence is CASSLQQDQPQHF. In DNA, the CDR3 is TGTGCCAGCAGCTTACAACAAGATCAGCCCCAGCATTTT. Drawing the rest from reference TRBV7-8 and TRBJ1-5, the complete variable domain is GAGVSQSPRYKVAKRGQDVALRCDPISGHVSLFWYQQALGQGPEFLTYFQNEAQLDKSGLPSDRFFAERPEGSVSTLKIQRTQQEDSAVYLCASSLQQDQPQHFGDGTRLSIL.

This sequence joins TRBV7-9 and TRBJ1-1; 9 bases are a match to TRBD1. From germline, CDR1 is SEHNR and CDR2 FQNEAQ (reference sequence). This CDR3 spans 15 amino acids. The trim removed 0 bases at V and 6 bases at J, leaving 5 bases unmatched. The DNA for the CDR3 is TGTGCCAGCAGCTTAGCGTGGACAGGGGAGGCTGAAGCTTTCTTT. This encodes CASSLAWTGEAEAFF.

This chain links TRBV19 with TRBJ2-5; 7 bases agree with TRBD2. The germline gives CDR1 LNHDA, CDR2 SQIVND (reference sequence). Losses at the gene ends were 5 bases for V and 5 bases for J; bases not matched to a gene: 11. The CDR3 extends over 15 amino acids. CDR3 DNA sequence: TGTGCCAGTAGTGGAGGGACTAAGAGCTCCGAGACCCAGTACTTC. Translation: CASSGGTKSSETQYF.

The CDR3 sequence: CSVNGRGTEAFF. The CDR3, as DNA: TGCAGCGTTAACGGCAGGGGTACTGAAGCTTTCTTT. The chain links TRBV29-1 to TRBJ1-1; TRBD1 might be the D (6 bases). The germline gives CDR1 SQVTM, CDR2 ANQGSEA. Trimming took 5 bases from V and 5 from J, leaving 12 bases between them. The CDR3 spans 12 residues.

The chain combines TRBV7-2 with TRBJ1-2, with a possible D match to TRBD1 (5 bases). This CDR3 region has 14 residues. Per the germline V gene, CDR1 is SGHTA and CDR2 is FQGNSA. V was pared by 0 bases and J by 8 bases, with 13 bases between. CDR3 amino acids: CASSLAGQVRGYTF. CDR3 nucleotides: TGTGCCAGCAGCTTAGCGGGGCAGGTTCGAGGCTACACCTTC.

V usage is TRBV10-1 and J usage is TRBJ1-5; the match to TRBD1 covers 11 bases. CDR1 and CDR2 (germline): WNHNN, SYGVQD (reference sequence). V shed 8 bases and J 4 bases; nucleotides not matched to a gene: 1. This CDR3 spans 13 amino acids. The CDR3 protein is CASGQGANQPQHF. The CDR3 DNA reads TGCGCCAGCGGACAGGGGGCAAATCAGCCCCAGCATTTT.

The chain recombines TRBV15 with TRBJ1-2; TRBD1 might be the D (5 bases). This CDR3 is 13 amino acids long. CDR1 and CDR2 (germline): LNHNV, YYDKDF (reference sequence). V shed 0 bases and J shed 7 bases, with 9 bases lying between them. The CDR3 DNA sequence: TGTGCCACCAGCAGAGAGCAGGGAAGTGGCTACACCTTC. It specifies CATSREQGSGYTF.

This clone showed up just a few times. The rearrangement links TRBV5-1 to TRBJ1-1, with 9 bases fitting TRBD1. Germline V gene sequence: CDR1 SGHRS, CDR2 YFSETQ. V dropped 5 bases and J dropped 4; count of bases not matched to a gene: 6. The CDR3 is made up of 14 amino acids. The CDR3: CASSTGGDGTEAFF. The CDR3 DNA reads TGCGCCAGCAGTACAGGGGGCGATGGCACTGAAGCTTTCTTT.